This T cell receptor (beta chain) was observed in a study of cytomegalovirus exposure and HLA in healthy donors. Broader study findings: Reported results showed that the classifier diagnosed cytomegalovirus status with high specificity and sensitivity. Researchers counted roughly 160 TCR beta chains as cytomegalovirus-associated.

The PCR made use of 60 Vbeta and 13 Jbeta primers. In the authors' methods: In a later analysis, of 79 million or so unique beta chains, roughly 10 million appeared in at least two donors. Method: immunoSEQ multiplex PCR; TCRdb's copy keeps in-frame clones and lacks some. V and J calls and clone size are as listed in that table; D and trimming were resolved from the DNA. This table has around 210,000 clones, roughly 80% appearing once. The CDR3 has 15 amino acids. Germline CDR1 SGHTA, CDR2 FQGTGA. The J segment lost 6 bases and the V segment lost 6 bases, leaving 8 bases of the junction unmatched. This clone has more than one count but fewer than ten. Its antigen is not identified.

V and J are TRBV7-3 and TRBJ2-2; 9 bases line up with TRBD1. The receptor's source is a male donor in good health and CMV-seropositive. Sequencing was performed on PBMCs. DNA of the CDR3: TGTGCCAGCAGACGGGACAGGGTTTTCCCCGGGGAGCTGTTTTTT. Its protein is CASRRDRVFPGELFF. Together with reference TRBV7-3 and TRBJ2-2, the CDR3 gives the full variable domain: GAGVSQTPSNKVTEKGKYVELRCDPISGHTALYWYRQSLGQGPEFLIYFQGTGAADDSGLPNDRFFAVRPEGSVSTLKIQRTERGDSAVYLCASRRDRVFPGELFFGEGSRLTVL.